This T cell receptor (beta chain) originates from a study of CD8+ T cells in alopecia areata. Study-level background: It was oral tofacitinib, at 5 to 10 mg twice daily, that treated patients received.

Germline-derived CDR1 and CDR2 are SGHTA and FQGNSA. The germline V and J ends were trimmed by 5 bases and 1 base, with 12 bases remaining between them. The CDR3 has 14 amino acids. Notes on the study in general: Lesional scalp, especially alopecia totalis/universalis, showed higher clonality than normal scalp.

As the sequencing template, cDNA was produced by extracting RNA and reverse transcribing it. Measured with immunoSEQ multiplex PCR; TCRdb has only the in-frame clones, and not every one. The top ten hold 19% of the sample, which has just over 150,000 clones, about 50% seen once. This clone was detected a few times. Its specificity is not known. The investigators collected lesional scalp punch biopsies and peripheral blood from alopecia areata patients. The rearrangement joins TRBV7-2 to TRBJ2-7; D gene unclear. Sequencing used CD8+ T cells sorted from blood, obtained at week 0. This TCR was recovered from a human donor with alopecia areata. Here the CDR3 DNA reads TGTGCCAGCAGCCCCCCGGGCAAGTCCTACGAGCAGTACTTC. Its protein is CASSPPGKSYEQYF.